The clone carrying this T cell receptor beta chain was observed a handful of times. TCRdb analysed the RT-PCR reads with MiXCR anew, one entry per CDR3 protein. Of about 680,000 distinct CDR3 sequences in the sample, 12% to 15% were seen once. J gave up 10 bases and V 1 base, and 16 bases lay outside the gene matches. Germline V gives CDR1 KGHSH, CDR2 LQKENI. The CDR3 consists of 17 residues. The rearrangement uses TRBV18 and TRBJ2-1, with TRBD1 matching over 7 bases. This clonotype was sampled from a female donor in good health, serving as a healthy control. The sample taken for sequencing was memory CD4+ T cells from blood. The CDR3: CASSPRGPGDSQEEQFF. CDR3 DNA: TGTGCCAGCTCACCACGGGGCCCTGGGGACAGCCAAGAAGAGCAGTTCTTC.